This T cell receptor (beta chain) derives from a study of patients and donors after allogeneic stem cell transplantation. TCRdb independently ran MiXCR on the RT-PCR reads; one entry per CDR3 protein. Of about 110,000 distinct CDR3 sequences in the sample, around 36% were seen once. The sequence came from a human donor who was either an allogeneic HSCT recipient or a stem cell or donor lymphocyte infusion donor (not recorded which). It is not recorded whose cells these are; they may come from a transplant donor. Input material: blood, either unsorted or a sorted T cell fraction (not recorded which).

CDR3: CASSPGTSGSGDTQYF. In DNA, the CDR3 is TGTGCCAGCAGCCCCGGGACTAGCGGTTCGGGAGATACGCAGTATTTT. The chain carries TRBV7-3 and TRBJ2-3; 11 bases fit TRBD2. This CDR3 region has 16 residues. J was trimmed by 5 bases and V by 5 bases; bases with no gene match: 9. From germline, CDR1 is SGHTA and CDR2 FQGTGA.